This T cell receptor beta chain was found in a study of regulatory T cells in long-lasting Graves disease. This clonotype was detected ten times or more. A junction end diverges from the germline sequence, so it may reflect a read error. Arm-PCR of CDR3 regions and iRepertoire HTBI primers were used to build TCR beta libraries. TCRdb analysed the multiplex PCR reads with MiXCR anew, one entry per CDR3 protein. The table includes roughly 320,000 distinct CDR3 sequences, roughly a sixth detected once. The sample's time point: newly diagnosed GD, antithyroid drugs for less than 3 months. Extracted RNA from PBMCs served as the source of the TCR library. The CDR3 is 10 residues long. CDR1 is SGHTA and CDR2 is FQGNSA in the germline V gene. This same sample was also part of a study on T cells in Graves' hyperthyroidism and ophthalmopathy. From that second work: Patients were aged 18 to 65, had disease duration under 2 months, and had newly diagnosed hyperthyroidism.

The source was peripheral blood mononuclear cells (PBMCs), collected at new diagnosis, from a patient treated with antithyroid drugs. The source is a man aged 35 to 55 with Graves disease. The V call is TRBV7-2, the J call TRBJ2-1, with D possibly matching TRBD1 (5 bases). CDR3 protein: CASSLYRMAF. The CDR3 nucleotides read TGTGCCAGCAGCTTATACAGGATGGCATTC.